The next 32 T cell receptor beta chains were all read from a single sample in a study of graft-versus-host responses after intestinal transplantation (dated by TCRdb to the early 2020s). Read against the paper, the sample's time point label means: cells obtained before transplantation from donor or recipient. Libraries were prepared through the immunoSEQ multiplex PCR assay. The clones in this table, taken by TCRdb from immuneACCESS, are in-frame only. Not every clone is retained; where verified, under half of the shortfall comes from an unresolved V gene, and the cause of the rest is unknown. The sample profile shows 9,000 to 13,000 clones; roughly 30% of them were found once. The top ten hold under 2% of the sample. The source was alloreactive CD4+ T cells from a mixed lymphocyte reaction culture, collected before transplantation. What the cell subset or site label conveys for this sample: CFSE-low proliferating T cells sorted from roughly 6-day pre-transplant mixed lymphocyte reaction (GvH or HvG direction). The source is a human patient who was an organ donor for intestinal transplantation.

This clone was detected only once. The rearrangement joins TRBV4-3 to TRBJ1-2; D perhaps matches TRBD1 (6 bases). Trimming removed 6 bases at V and 8 bases at J, with 16 bases between. The CDR3 has 13 residues. Germline V lookup: CDR1 LGHNA, CDR2 YSLEER. DNA for the CDR3: TGCGCCAGCAGGGCCTTGGGGGCAGGAGGCTACACCTTC. Its protein is CASRALGAGGYTF.

The chain is built from TRBV19 and TRBJ1-2; 7 nucleotides line up with TRBD1. The CDR3 covers 12 residues. Germline CDR1 is LNHDA and CDR2 is SQIVND (reference sequence). V dropped 4 bases and J dropped 4; count of bases not matched to a gene: 0. CDR3 sequence (DNA): TGTGCCAGTAGTAGACAGGGCTATGGCTACACCTTC. It codes for CASSRQGYGYTF.

The sample holds a few counts of this clone. The CDR3 DNA reads TGTGCCAGCAGCGTAGGTCCTAGCGGGGTGGGAACTTCTTCCTCAGATACGCAGTATTTT. Translating it yields CASSVGPSGVGTSSSDTQYF. This sequence joins TRBV9 and TRBJ2-3, with 9 positions matching TRBD2. The CDR3 totals 20 residues. Germline CDR1 SGDLS, CDR2 YYNGEE. The V gene end was trimmed by 0 bases and the J gene end by 4 bases; junction bases not matched to a gene: 18.

The V gene is TRBV6-6, the J gene TRBJ2-5, with D possibly TRBD2 on 5 matching bases. The J call may be mistaken, given a closer DNA end match to TRBJ2-7. CDR3 length: 14 residues. The germline V gene encodes CDR1 MNHNY and CDR2 SVGAGI (reference sequence). CDR3 amino acids: CASSRPHAGYEQYF. The CDR3 coding sequence is TGTGCCAGCAGCCGTCCCCACGCGGGCTACGAGCAGTACTTC.

V gene TRBV5-1 combines with J gene TRBJ2-3, with 11 bases identical to TRBD2. This CDR3 contains 17 residues. Germline V gene lookup returns CDR1 SGHRS and CDR2 YFSETQ. Trimming at V came to 1 base and at J to 0 bases, leaving 4 bases not matched to a gene. CDR3 coding DNA: TGCGCCAGCAGCTTGCGCCGGACTAGCGGGAGCACAGATACGCAGTATTTT. Its translation: CASSLRRTSGSTDTQYF.

The chain couples TRBV7-4 to TRBJ2-7; 16 positions agree with TRBD2. The CDR3 runs to 17 residues. The trim removed 5 bases at V and 2 bases at J, leaving 6 bases unmatched. The V gene's germline CDR1 is SGHVT and CDR2 SQSDAQ. CDR3 DNA: TGTGCCAGCAGCATAACCGGGACTAGCGGGGGGGCCTACGAGCAGTACTTC. It is translated as CASSITGTSGGAYEQYF.

The chain combines TRBV4-3 with TRBJ2-6; no reliable D call. V was pared by 3 bases and J by 0 bases, with 15 bases between. From germline, CDR1 is LGHNA and CDR2 YSLEER. This CDR3 contains 18 residues. The CDR3: CASSQVKRKFSGANVLTF. CDR3 coding DNA: TGCGCCAGCAGCCAGGTGAAGAGAAAATTCTCTGGGGCCAACGTCCTGACTTTC.

The genes are TRBV4-2 and TRBJ1-5, with D possibly matching TRBD1 (5 bases). Trimming pared 1 base from V and 4 bases from J, leaving 11 bases between. CDR1 and CDR2 from the germline V gene are LGHNA and YNFKEQ. The CDR3 is made up of 15 amino acids. CDR3 sequence reads: CASSQGGTGNQPQHF. DNA for the CDR3: TGTGCCAGCAGCCAAGGGGGAACAGGTAATCAGCCCCAGCATTTT.

The rearrangement links TRBV7-2 to TRBJ2-5; weak D call: TRBD2 (5 bases). The CDR3 length is 15 residues. Per the germline V gene, CDR1 is SGHTA and CDR2 is FQGNSA. The V end lost 3 bases, the J end lost 5 bases, and 16 bases lay between the germline ends. In DNA, the CDR3 is TGTGCCAGCAGCTTCCGGACTGGGTCTGGGGAGACCCAGTACTTC. Translating it yields CASSFRTGSGETQYF.

This clone was detected a few times. The gene calls are TRBV5-1 and TRBJ2-3, with D maybe TRBD2 (7 bases). Trimming pared 1 base from V and 2 bases from J, leaving 11 bases between. This CDR3 spans 15 amino acids. Looked up from germline, CDR1 is SGHRS and CDR2 is YFSETQ. Here the CDR3 reads CASSLLAGATDTQYF. The CDR3 nucleotides are TGCGCCAGCAGCTTGTTGGCGGGGGCCACAGATACGCAGTATTTT.

This chain links TRBV5-1 with TRBJ2-2; unclear D gene. The germline V gene encodes CDR1 SGHRS and CDR2 YFSETQ. This CDR3 region has 14 residues. Trimming shortened V by 1 base and J by 4 bases, and 8 bases separated the two germline ends. DNA of the CDR3: TGCGCCAGCAGCTTGCTGGCCACCACCGGGGAGCTGTTTTTT. Translation: CASSLLATTGELFF.

The chain combines TRBV6-6 with TRBJ1-1; the D gene is possibly TRBD1 (5 bases). In germline, CDR1 is MNHNY, CDR2 SVGAGI (reference sequence). V shed 2 bases and J shed 2 bases, with 12 bases lying between them. The CDR3 totals 15 residues. The CDR3 region is CASSYGGHLNTEAFF. In DNA, the CDR3 is TGTGCCAGCAGTTACGGCGGACACTTAAACACTGAAGCTTTCTTT.

This clone was observed a few times. The chain is built from TRBV18 and TRBJ1-2; the match to TRBD1 covers 7 bases. Germline trimming cut 3 bases from V and 1 base from J; bases unmatched to any gene: 8. From germline, CDR1 is KGHSH and CDR2 LQKENI. This CDR3 has 16 amino acids. In DNA form, the CDR3 reads TGTGCCAGCTCACCCTTTGGAGGGGGCGGTAACTATGGCTACACCTTC. Amino acid sequence: CASSPFGGGGNYGYTF.

The chain has TRBV19 and TRBJ2-7; a possible D gene is TRBD1 (6 bases). The germline V gene encodes CDR1 LNHDA and CDR2 SQIVND (reference sequence). The CDR3 contains 12 residues. The V end lost 4 bases, the J end lost 6 bases, and 10 bases lay between the germline ends. The CDR3 is CASSTRGGEQYF. Written as DNA, the CDR3 is TGTGCCAGTAGTACCAGGGGTGGCGAGCAGTACTTC.

This clone is medium-sized in the sample. This chain connects TRBV12-1 to TRBJ1-2. TRBV12-1 is a known pseudogene. The CDR3 length is 13 residues. For the CDR3, the DNA is TGTGCCAGCACCCTTGGGGGGGTCTATGGCTACACCTTC. As protein: CASTLGGVYGYTF.

The chain uses TRBV4-1 and TRBJ1-2, with 9 bases aligning to TRBD1. Losses at the gene ends were 2 bases for V and 4 bases for J; bases not matched to a gene: 8. From germline, CDR1 is MGHRA and CDR2 YSYEKL. This CDR3 region has 16 residues. For the CDR3, the DNA is TGCGCCAGCAGCCAAACCGGGACAGGGAGAAGCTATGGCTACACCTTC. As protein: CASSQTGTGRSYGYTF.

The V and J genes are TRBV7-9 and TRBJ2-2; possibly TRBD2 for D (5 bases). This CDR3 is 14 amino acids long. V was clipped by 2 bases and J by 3 bases, with 7 bases between them. Germline V gene data show CDR1 as SEHNR and CDR2 as FQNEAQ (reference sequence). The CDR3 reads CASSLRRDTGELFF. CDR3 nucleotides: TGTGCCAGCAGCTTACGGCGGGACACCGGGGAGCTGTTTTTT.

The chain uses TRBV4-3 and TRBJ2-3; tentative D call: TRBD1 (5 bases). The CDR3 is 15 amino acids. V lost 4 bases, J lost 6 bases, and 17 bases lay in between. Germline CDR1 and CDR2: LGHNA and YSLEER. The CDR3 DNA reads TGCGCCAGCAGCCCCCGGGCACAGGTAGGGGATACGCAGTATTTT. Translation gives CASSPRAQVGDTQYF.

By share, this clone counts as medium-sized. This chain links TRBV13 with TRBJ1-5; D is unclear. Germline V gene data show CDR1 as PRHDT and CDR2 as FYEKMQ (reference sequence). The CDR3 runs 14 residues. The V and J ends lost 5 bases and 2 bases respectively, with 10 bases between them. This chain's CDR3 is CASSLAGGNQPQHF. CDR3 coding DNA: TGTGCCAGCAGCCTCGCGGGTGGCAATCAGCCCCAGCATTTT.

The chain joins TRBV18 to TRBJ2-2, with 7 nucleotides matching TRBD1. The length of the CDR3 is 17 residues. Trimming removed 0 bases from V and 0 bases from J; junction bases left unmatched: 4. CDR1 and CDR2 (germline): KGHSH, LQKENI. CDR3 in DNA: TGTGCCAGCTCACCACCAACAGGACAGGCGAACACCGGGGAGCTGTTTTTT. Translation gives CASSPPTGQANTGELFF.

This clone was detected a few times. The V call is TRBV4-3, the J call TRBJ2-3; 13 bases line up with TRBD2. This CDR3 comprises 15 residues. J lost 4 bases, V lost 4 bases, and 2 bases had no gene match. Germline-derived CDR1 and CDR2 are LGHNA and YSLEER. The DNA for the CDR3 is TGCGCCAGCAGCCCACTAGCGGGGGGGTCAGATACGCAGTATTTT. Its protein product is CASSPLAGGSDTQYF.

The CDR3 loop reads CASSRQTGAGNTIYF. DNA of the CDR3: TGTGCCAGCAGCCGTCAAACAGGGGCGGGAAACACCATATATTTT. This chain connects TRBV14 to TRBJ1-3; 7 bases map to TRBD1. This CDR3 region has 15 residues. The J segment lost 4 bases and the V segment lost 4 bases, leaving 7 bases of the junction unmatched. In germline, CDR1 is SGHDN, CDR2 FVKESK.

J is TRBJ1-3 and V is TRBV19, with 9 nucleotides matching TRBD1. The CDR3 runs 18 residues. From germline, CDR1 is LNHDA and CDR2 SQIVND (reference sequence). With V trimmed by 6 bases and J by 0 bases, 12 bases remained unmatched. In DNA form, the CDR3 reads TGTGCCAGTAGCCAACCCCGGGACAGGGCGAACTCTGGAAACACCATATATTTT. Translating it yields CASSQPRDRANSGNTIYF. Variable domain in full (rest from reference TRBV19 and TRBJ1-3): DGGITQSPKYLFRKEGQNVTLSCEQNLNHDAMYWYRQDPGQGLRLIYYSQIVNDFQKGDIAEGYSVSREKKESFPLTVTSAQKNPTAFYLCASSQPRDRANSGNTIYFGEGSWLTVV.

The chain recombines TRBV5-1 with TRBJ1-1, with D possibly TRBD1 on 6 matching bases. In germline, CDR1 is SGHRS, CDR2 YFSETQ. There are 15 residues in the CDR3. The V end was cut by 0 bases, the J end by 2 bases, with 11 bases between. CDR3 nucleotide sequence: TGCGCCAGCAGCTTGGCCTACAGGGTCAACACTGAAGCTTTCTTT. Protein: CASSLAYRVNTEAFF.

The chain is built from TRBV6-6 and TRBJ2-1; 12 bases agree with TRBD2. Germline CDR1 MNHNY, CDR2 SVGAGI (reference sequence). The CDR3 length is 13 residues. The V and J ends lost 8 bases and 8 bases, in that order; junction bases with no gene match: 4. DNA for the CDR3: TGTGCCAGCTCTAGCGGGGGGGCCTATGAGCAGTTCTTC. It translates to CASSSGGAYEQFF.

This clone qualifies as medium-sized. The chain links TRBV7-2 to TRBJ2-1, with D uncertain. The CDR3 length is 13 residues. Per germline, CDR1 SGHTA and CDR2 FQGNSA. The ends were cut back, 4 bases at V and 5 bases at J, with 9 bases in the middle. The CDR3 is CASSSQLNNEQFF. The CDR3 DNA reads as TGTGCCAGCAGCTCCCAACTAAACAATGAGCAGTTCTTC.

This sequence joins TRBV7-2 and TRBJ2-1, with 12 bases lining up with TRBD2. Germline V gene lookup returns CDR1 SGHTA and CDR2 FQGNSA. The CDR3 is 15 residues long. V shed 5 bases, J shed 2 bases, and the junction held 1 base outside the gene matches. This chain's CDR3 is CASSPSGGAYNEQFF. In DNA, the CDR3 is TGTGCCAGCAGCCCTAGCGGGGGGGCCTACAATGAGCAGTTCTTC.

Written as DNA, the CDR3 is TGTGCCAGTAGTATGTACCAGGTCTATGGCTACACCTTC. Protein sequence: CASSMYQVYGYTF. The chain has TRBV19 and TRBJ1-2, with D uncertain. The CDR3 is 13 residues long. V dropped 3 bases and J dropped 4 bases, with 9 bases sitting between them. CDR1 is LNHDA and CDR2 is SQIVND in the germline V gene (reference sequence). Looking up the rest from reference TRBV19 and TRBJ1-2 gives the full variable domain: DGGITQSPKYLFRKEGQNVTLSCEQNLNHDAMYWYRQDPGQGLRLIYYSQIVNDFQKGDIAEGYSVSREKKESFPLTVTSAQKNPTAFYLCASSMYQVYGYTFGSGTRLTVV.

This clone is deemed medium-sized. The rearrangement joins TRBV7-9 to TRBJ1-4; 9 bases agree with TRBD1. CDR3 length: 15 amino acids. Germline-derived CDR1 and CDR2 are SEHNR and FQNEAQ (reference sequence). Losses at the gene ends were 1 base for V and 8 bases for J; bases not matched to a gene: 5. For the CDR3, the DNA is TGTGCCAGCAGCTTAGGGACAGGGGTCGTAGAAAAACTGTTTTTT. Its translation is CASSLGTGVVEKLFF. The entire variable domain, with the rest obtained from reference TRBV7-9 and TRBJ1-4, is as follows: DTGVSQNPRHKITKRGQNVTFRCDPISEHNRLYWYRQTLGQGPEFLTYFQNEAQLEKSRLLSDRFSAERPKGSFSTLEIQRTEQGDSAMYLCASSLGTGVVEKLFFGSGTQLSVL.

The chain links TRBV19 to TRBJ2-1; 7 bases agree with TRBD1. V lost 1 base to trimming and J lost 3 bases; unmatched junction nucleotides: 3. Germline CDR1 LNHDA, CDR2 SQIVND (reference sequence). This CDR3 is 15 amino acids long. The CDR3 DNA follows: TGTGCCAGTAGTATAGGGGGGACAGTCTACAATGAGCAGTTCTTC. Its protein is CASSIGGTVYNEQFF. Full variable domain (rest looked up from reference TRBV19 and TRBJ2-1): DGGITQSPKYLFRKEGQNVTLSCEQNLNHDAMYWYRQDPGQGLRLIYYSQIVNDFQKGDIAEGYSVSREKKESFPLTVTSAQKNPTAFYLCASSIGGTVYNEQFFGPGTRLTVL.

The chain joins TRBV18 to TRBJ1-2; TRBD1 aligns across 7 bases. Trimming cost V 1 base and J 6 bases; bases outside gene matches: 5. The CDR3 is 14 residues long. Germline V gene sequence: CDR1 KGHSH, CDR2 LQKENI. The CDR3 reads CASSPRVGGDGYTF. CDR3 nucleotides: TGTGCCAGCTCACCACGCGTAGGGGGCGATGGCTACACCTTC.

As for this clone: A read error may account for a junction end that differs from germline. The rearrangement links TRBV4-2 to TRBJ2-7; D is perhaps TRBD2 (6 bases). The germline V gene has CDR1 LGHNA and CDR2 YNFKEQ. The CDR3 covers 15 residues. In DNA form, the CDR3 reads TGTGCCAGCAGCCAAGGCGGAGGGCTCTCCCACGAGCAGTACTTC. This gives the protein CASSQGGGLSHEQYF.